This T cell receptor (beta chain) was documented in a study of response to subunit inactivated influenza vaccine. Overall study results and limits: Authors proposed each seasonal influenza vaccination draws in few new T cells.

The V gene lost 10 bases and the J gene lost 8 bases, with 22 bases spanning the gap. Germline CDR1 reads MNHEY; CDR2 reads SVGEGT. The CDR3 sequence is 14 residues long. TCRdb reprocessed the RT-PCR reads with MiXCR, giving one entry per CDR3 protein. Seen here are a few hundred thousand distinct CDR3 sequences, 14% observed once, and the top ten hold around 10%. This clonotype has only a few counts. Its specificity is not known. V is TRBV6-2 or TRBV6-3 and J is TRBJ2-3, with D perhaps being TRBD1 or TRBD2 (5 bases each). The source of this sequence is a man aged 50 to 59 who received an inactivated influenza vaccine. This specimen consisted of PBMCs from blood, obtained 11 to 12 days after vaccination. CDR3 in amino acids: CATHTAGAAGTQYF. The DNA of the CDR3 is TGTGCCACCCATACCGCTGGGGCTGCGGGTACGCAGTATTTT.